This TCR beta chain stems from a study of a mutant IDH1 vaccine in newly diagnosed glioma (dated by TCRdb to the early 2020s). Background for the entire study: Vaccination was initiated 4-6 weeks after radiotherapy alone, or concurrently with temozolomide cycles in the chemotherapy-containing groups. The roughly 33 treated patients were around 62% male and around 40% female, with a mean age of about 38 years. Before enrollment, most patients had been given radiochemotherapy with temozolomide as standard therapy, while the rest had received either radiotherapy alone or temozolomide alone. The week-35 safety follow-up took place at visit V12, and the week-47 end of study took place at visit V13. Peripheral blood was collected at six visits: V03 (baseline), V05, V07, V10, V12 and V13. Longitudinal TCRB deep sequencing was done for roughly 23 treated patients, wherever samples were available for exploratory analyses.

The method behind the library was the immunoSEQ multiplex PCR assay. Following the manufacturer's protocol, the hsTCRB Kit was used to amplify rearranged TCR beta chain sequences. TCRB libraries were sequenced on an Illumina MiSeq. Per the source publication's procedure: The kit vendor's proprietary platform handled demultiplexing, trimming and gene mapping. This is the immuneACCESS table as TCRdb keeps it, with only in-frame sequences that have V and J called. A part of the clones is gone; compared with another copy, unresolved V genes explain less than half, and the rest is unexplained. From that table come the V and J calls and clone size; the DNA was used to work out D and trimming. Recorded for this sample are around 100,000 clones; approximately 89% of them occurred a single time. 0.7% to 0.95% of the sample is held by the ten biggest clonotypes. What the work shows at the level of the full study, not this receptor alone: It was noted by the authors that analyses of patient blood samples could not be reproduced owing to sample limitations. Immune responses induced by the vaccine were seen in roughly 95% of patients across multiple MHC alleles. Pseudoprogression seemed to be unrelated to changes in the top peripheral T cell clonotypes found by TCRB sequencing. PBMC samples for TCRB deep sequencing were selected based on availability.

V and J are trimmed by 9 bases and 8 bases, and the gene matches miss 10 bases of the junction. The CDR3 runs 13 residues from the cysteine to the phenylalanine. Just CDR3 DNA is preserved here, 39 bases in frame from base 1. CDR1 MNHEY and CDR2 SVGAGI are derived from the germline V gene. The time point label, as the study defines it: week 47, end of study. A 20-mer mutant IDH1 peptide at 300 micrograms in Montanide made up each vaccine dose, which was injected subcutaneously together with topical imiquimod. Patients received eight vaccinations in weeks 1, 3, 5, 7, 11, 15, 19 and 23, corresponding to visits V03 through V10. The donors had newly diagnosed IDH1-mutant astrocytomas of WHO grade 3 or 4 that showed loss of nuclear ATRX. The samples were drawn from NOA16, a multicentre, single-arm, open-label phase I trial in Germany that tested a mutant IDH1 peptide vaccine in humans for the first time. Genomic DNA for TCRB sequencing was extracted from EDTA blood using the DNeasy Blood and Tissue Kit.

Remarks on this clone: Its antigen remains undetermined. No qualities accompany the bases; no much larger clone lies one base away.

Sequencing used PBMCs, obtained from a glioma patient whose treatment included an IDH1 peptide vaccine. The chain is encoded by TRBV6-5 joined to TRBJ1-2, with 9 bases aligning to TRBD1. The sequence was obtained from a woman aged 45 to 65 with glioma. Read as DNA, the sequence is TGTGCCAGTTCGAAAGGGACAGGGAACGGCTACACCTTC. Its protein is CASSKGTGNGYTF.